The clone carrying this T cell receptor (beta chain) has a handful of counts. Its antigen is as yet unknown. The time point is: week 47, end of study. Doses consisted of 300 ug of mutant IDH1 20-mer peptide each, paired with topical imiquimod. The method was immunoSEQ multiplex PCR; TCRdb's version includes in-frame clones alone and lacks a portion of them. The sample contains roughly 56,000 clones, more than 75% of which appear only once. The data originate from a study of a mutant IDH1 vaccine in newly diagnosed glioma. Study-level information: Earlier treatment was radiotherapy, temozolomide, or both, with most getting both. At week 47 came visit V13, while visit V12 had come at week 35.

This CDR3 contains 15 residues. V lost 8 bases and J lost 7; bases outside the gene matches: 10. Germline V CDR1 and CDR2: MNHNY, SVGAGI (reference sequence). This TCR came from a woman aged 40 to 50 with glioma. Some clones in this sample may be carry-over from other donors' samples. The chain recombines TRBV6-6 with TRBJ2-1; 11 nucleotides align to TRBD2. The sample was PBMCs, taken from a glioma patient whose treatment included an IDH1 peptide vaccine. The CDR3 coding sequence is TGTGCCAGCTCGCTTAGCGGGGGGGCGGGGAATGAGCAGTTCTTC. Amino acids: CASSLSGGAGNEQFF.